Detailed here is one T cell receptor (beta chain). CDR3 size: 13 residues. With 7 bases removed from V and 6 bases from J, the gap between germline ends came to 13 bases. The source of the sample is a study of blood T cells in healthy people across ages. Together with a sample-barcoded 5' primer, a J-beta primer mix was included in a second PCR lasting about 6 to 11 cycles. TCRdb reprocessed the 5' RACE reads with MiXCR, giving one entry per CDR3 protein. Seen here are about 1.8 million distinct CDR3 sequences, around half observed once, and the top ten hold 2% to 2.5%. The chain links TRBV12-3 or TRBV12-4 to TRBJ2-1; D is ambiguous. The TCR originated in a middle-aged woman in good health. The specimen sequenced was blood. The CDR3, as DNA: TGTGCCAGCAATTACCTCCGATCCAATGAGCAGTTCTTC. It translates to CASNYLRSNEQFF.